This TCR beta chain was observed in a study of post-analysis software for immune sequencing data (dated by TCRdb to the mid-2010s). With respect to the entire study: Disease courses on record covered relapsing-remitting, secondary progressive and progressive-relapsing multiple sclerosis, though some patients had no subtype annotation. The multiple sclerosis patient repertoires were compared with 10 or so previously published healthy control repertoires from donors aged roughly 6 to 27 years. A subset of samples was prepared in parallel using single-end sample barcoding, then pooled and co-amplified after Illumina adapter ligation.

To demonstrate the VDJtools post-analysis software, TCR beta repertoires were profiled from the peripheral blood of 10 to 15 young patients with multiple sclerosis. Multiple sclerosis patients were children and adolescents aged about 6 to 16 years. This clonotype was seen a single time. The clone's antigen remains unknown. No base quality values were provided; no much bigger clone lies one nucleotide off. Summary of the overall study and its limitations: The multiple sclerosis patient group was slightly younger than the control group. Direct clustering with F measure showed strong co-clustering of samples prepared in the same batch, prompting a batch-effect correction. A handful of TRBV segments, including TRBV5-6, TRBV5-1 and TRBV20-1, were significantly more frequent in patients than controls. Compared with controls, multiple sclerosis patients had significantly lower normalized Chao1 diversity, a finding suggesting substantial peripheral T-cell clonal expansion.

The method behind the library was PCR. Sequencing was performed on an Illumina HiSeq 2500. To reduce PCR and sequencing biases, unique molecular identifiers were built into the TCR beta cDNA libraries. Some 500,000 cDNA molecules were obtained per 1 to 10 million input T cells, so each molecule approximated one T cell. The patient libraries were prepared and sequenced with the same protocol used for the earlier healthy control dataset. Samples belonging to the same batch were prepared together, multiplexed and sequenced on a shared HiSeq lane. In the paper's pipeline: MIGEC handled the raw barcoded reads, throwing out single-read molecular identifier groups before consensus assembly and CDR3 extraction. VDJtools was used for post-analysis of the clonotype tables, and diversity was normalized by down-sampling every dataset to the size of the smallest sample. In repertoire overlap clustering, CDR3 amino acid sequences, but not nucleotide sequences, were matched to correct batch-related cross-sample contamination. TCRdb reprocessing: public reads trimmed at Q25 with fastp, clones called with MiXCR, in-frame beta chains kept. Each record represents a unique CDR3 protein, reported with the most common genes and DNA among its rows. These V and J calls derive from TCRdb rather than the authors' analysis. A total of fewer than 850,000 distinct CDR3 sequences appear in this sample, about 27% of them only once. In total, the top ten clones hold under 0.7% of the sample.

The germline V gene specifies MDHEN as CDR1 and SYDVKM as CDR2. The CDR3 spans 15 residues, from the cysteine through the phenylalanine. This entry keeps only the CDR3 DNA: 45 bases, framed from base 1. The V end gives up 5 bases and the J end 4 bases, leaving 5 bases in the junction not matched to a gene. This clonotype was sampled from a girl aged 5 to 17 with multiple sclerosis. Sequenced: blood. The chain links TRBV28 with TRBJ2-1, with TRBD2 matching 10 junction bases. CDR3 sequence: CASSGGTSEYNEQFF. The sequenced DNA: TGTGCCAGCAGTGGCGGGACTAGCGAGTACAATGAGCAGTTCTTC.